Below are 22 T cell receptor beta chains sequenced from a single sample in a study of T cells in Graves' hyperthyroidism and ophthalmopathy. Amplification targeted TCR beta CDR3 regions from RNA transcripts. TCR CDR3 regions were first amplified by RT-PCR with HTBI primers. A single record per CDR3 protein comes from TCRdb applying MiXCR to the multiplex PCR reads. The sample lists 300,000 to 400,000 distinct CDR3 sequences, 13% occurring once. Sequencing was performed on blood. The receptors derive from a young woman with Graves' hyperthyroidism.

This clonotype was counted between two and nine times. The V call is TRBV4-1, the J call TRBJ2-3; 9 bases are a match to TRBD2. This CDR3 comprises 18 residues. Germline loops: CDR1 MGHRA, CDR2 YSYEKL. V dropped 0 bases and J dropped 3; count of bases not matched to a gene: 10. DNA for the CDR3: TGCGCCAGCAGCCAAGATGGATCCGGACTAGCGACGACAGATACGCAGTATTTT. Its translation: CASSQDGSGLATTDTQYF.

Ten or more counts support this clonotype. V is TRBV20-1 and J is TRBJ2-3; a weak D match, TRBD1 (7 bases). The CDR3 sequence is 18 residues long. CDR1 and CDR2 (germline): DFQATT, SNEGSKA (reference sequence). Trimming took off 8 bases at V and 2 bases at J, with 29 bases between the two ends. The CDR3 is CSTLPFIRGVHNTDTQYF. For the CDR3, the DNA is TGCAGTACCTTACCTTTTATCAGGGGGGTCCATAACACAGATACGCAGTATTTT.

This chain links TRBV28 with TRBJ2-7; TRBD2 matches 8 bases. Looked up from germline, CDR1 is MDHEN and CDR2 is SYDVKM. This CDR3 comprises 15 residues. Losses at the gene ends were 8 bases for V and 6 bases for J; bases not matched to a gene: 15. CDR3 amino acids: CASVSGLTSASEQYF. CDR3 bases: TGTGCCAGCGTCTCCGGGTTGACTAGCGCTTCCGAGCAGTACTTC. The full variable domain, in which reference TRBV28 and TRBJ2-7 provide the parts outside the CDR3, is DVKVTQSSRYLVKRTGEKVFLECVQDMDHENMFWYRQDPGLGLRLIYFSYDVKMKEKGDIPEGYSVSREKKERFSLILESASTNQTSMYLCASVSGLTSASEQYFGPGTRLTVT.

This clonotype was seen at least ten times. This sequence joins TRBV28 and TRBJ1-6, with D unresolved. V was shortened by 5 bases and J by 10 bases, with 9 bases between the two germline ends. Germline V gene data show CDR1 as MDHEN and CDR2 as SYDVKM. CDR3 length equals 12 residues. The DNA of the CDR3 is TGTGCCAGCAGTCGCGTTCTATCACCCCTCCACTTT. This gives the protein CASSRVLSPLHF.

This clonotype has at least ten counts. The chain employs TRBV29-1 and TRBJ1-1; D gene ambiguous. Looked up from germline, CDR1 is SQVTM and CDR2 is ANQGSEA. The CDR3 has 12 residues. V was cut by 6 bases and J by 5 bases, with 13 bases left in between. The CDR3 loop reads CSVVVGSTEAFF. In DNA form, the CDR3 reads TGCAGCGTAGTAGTAGGGTCAACTGAAGCTTTCTTT.

Ten or more counts support this clonotype. The chain employs TRBV12-3 or TRBV12-4 and TRBJ2-6; 8 bases fit TRBD2. The CDR3 sequence is 17 residues long. Trimming cost V 6 bases and J 3 bases; bases outside gene matches: 10. CDR3 loop: CASSVGGGFGGANVLTF. CDR3 DNA: TGTGCCAGCAGCGTCGGCGGGGGGTTTGGTGGGGCCAACGTCCTGACTTTC.

The chain joins TRBV11-2 to TRBJ2-1; D is uncertain. The germline CDR1 and CDR2 sequences are SGHAT and FQNNGV. CDR3 length: 16 residues. V was clipped by 1 base and J by 0 bases, with 10 bases between them. For the CDR3, the DNA is TGTGCCAGCAGCTTAGTTGCGTTGCGCTCCTACAATGAGCAGTTCTTC. Translation: CASSLVALRSYNEQFF.

This clonotype was counted many times. The V call is TRBV29-1, the J call TRBJ2-1, with TRBD1 as a possible D gene (6 bases). The germline V gene has CDR1 SQVTM and CDR2 ANQGSEA. The V end lost 3 bases, the J end lost 5 bases, and 17 bases lay between the germline ends. The CDR3 spans 15 residues. DNA of the CDR3: TGCAGCGTTGATCTTGTGGCAGGGGAACACAATGAGCAGTTCTTC. Residues: CSVDLVAGEHNEQFF.

This clonotype was detected ten times or more. This sequence joins TRBV7-9 and TRBJ1-1, with D hard to call. The germline V gene encodes CDR1 SEHNR and CDR2 FQNEAQ (reference sequence). Trimming stripped 2 bases from V and 1 base from J, with 17 bases between. This CDR3 spans 17 amino acids. The CDR3, as DNA: TGTGCCAGCAGCTTACTTCCAACCCAACTCGAGAACACTGAAGCTTTCTTT. It is translated as CASSLLPTQLENTEAFF.

This clonotype came up many times. The chain combines TRBV27 with TRBJ2-5; 9 bases agree with TRBD1. V trimming: 1 base; J trimming: 4 bases; junction bases outside the gene matches: 13. The CDR3 loop spans 18 amino acids. Per the germline V gene, CDR1 is MNHEY and CDR2 is SMNVEV (reference sequence). The CDR3 DNA follows: TGTGCCAGCAGTTTATTCCCAACCTCGGACAGGGGCATAGAGACCCAGTACTTC. It is translated as CASSLFPTSDRGIETQYF.

This clonotype has ten or more counts. V and J are TRBV3-1 and TRBJ1-6; tentatively, D is TRBD1 (6 bases). From germline, CDR1 is LGHDT and CDR2 YNNKEL (reference sequence). This CDR3 has 15 residues. Trimming took 4 bases from V and 9 from J, leaving 16 bases between them. The CDR3, as DNA: TGTGCCAGCAGCCCCCGGACAGTCTTGAGTTCACCCCTCCACTTT. Amino acid sequence: CASSPRTVLSSPLHF.

This clonotype was detected ten times or more. The J gene is TRBJ2-7, the V gene TRBV6-2 or TRBV6-3; D not certain. The germline V and J ends were trimmed by 3 bases and 4 bases, with 4 bases remaining between them. The CDR3 runs to 11 residues. Germline V gene lookup returns CDR1 MNHEY and CDR2 SVGEGT. CDR3 in amino acids: CASSYMYEQYF. The CDR3 nucleotides are TGTGCCAGCAGTTATATGTACGAGCAGTACTTC.

The J gene is TRBJ1-1, the V gene TRBV20-1; 8 bases are a match to TRBD1. Germline lookup yields CDR1 DFQATT and CDR2 SNEGSKA (reference sequence). The V segment lost 5 bases and the J segment 1 base; nucleotides outside the gene matches: 21. This CDR3 contains 19 residues. The CDR3 sequence: CSAPPPTGGGLYGNTEAFF. CDR3 sequence (DNA): TGCAGTGCTCCCCCTCCTACAGGGGGAGGTTTGTACGGGAACACTGAAGCTTTCTTT.

This clonotype occurred many times. The V gene is TRBV19, the J gene TRBJ2-2; 14 nucleotides line up with TRBD2. This CDR3 comprises 16 residues. CDR1 LNHDA and CDR2 SQIVND come from the germline V gene (reference sequence). The V segment lost 8 bases and the J segment 4 bases; nucleotides outside the gene matches: 6. The CDR3 nucleotides are TGTGCCAGTTCGGGGACTAGCGGGGGTCGCACCGGGGAGCTGTTTTTT. It codes for CASSGTSGGRTGELFF.

In this sample, this clonotype turned up many times. The CDR3 region is CASSPQPGQVKGGYGYTF. DNA for the CDR3: TGTGCCAGCTCACCACAGCCGGGACAGGTCAAAGGGGGCTATGGCTACACCTTC. The V call is TRBV18, the J call TRBJ1-2; 8 bases match TRBD1. The ends lost 1 base at V and 4 bases at J; junction bases unmatched: 14. CDR3 length: 18 residues. Germline values: CDR1 KGHSH, CDR2 LQKENI.

This clonotype showed up just a few times. The chain is built from TRBV12-3 or TRBV12-4 and TRBJ1-2; 10 nucleotides line up with TRBD1. V was pared by 2 bases and J by 4 bases, with 4 bases of the junction left unmatched. This CDR3 region has 15 residues. The CDR3 loop reads CASSLWGQGSYGYTF. CDR3 nucleotides: TGTGCCAGCAGTTTATGGGGACAGGGGAGCTATGGCTACACCTTC.

This clonotype was counted a few times. The rearrangement links TRBV28 to TRBJ2-1, with TRBD2 identical over 9 bases. This CDR3 has 16 residues. Germline V lookup: CDR1 MDHEN, CDR2 SYDVKM. V shed 6 bases and J 3 bases; nucleotides not matched to a gene: 9. The chain's CDR3 is CASRTTGTSYYNEQFF. The CDR3 coding sequence is TGTGCCAGCAGAACTACCGGGACTAGCTACTACAATGAGCAGTTCTTC.

To note about this clonotype: This may arise from a read error, as a much more abundant clone is one base away. J is TRBJ1-2 and V is TRBV6-5; a weak D match, TRBD1 (6 bases). Per the germline V gene, CDR1 is MNHEY and CDR2 is SVGAGI. The CDR3 loop spans 15 amino acids. CDR3 sequence reads: CASSHSGVHNYGYTF. In DNA form, the CDR3 reads TGTGCCAGCAGTCACTCAGGGGTTCATAACTATGGCTACACCTTC.

There are many counts of this clonotype. V gene TRBV3-1 combines with J gene TRBJ1-4; 7 nucleotides align to TRBD1. The germline V gene has CDR1 LGHDT and CDR2 YNNKEL (reference sequence). This CDR3 spans 15 amino acids. Trimming cost V 4 bases and J 0 bases; bases outside gene matches: 2. The CDR3 nucleotides read TGTGCCAGCAGCCGGACAGGACCAACTAATGAAAAACTGTTTTTT. As protein: CASSRTGPTNEKLFF.

J is TRBJ2-7 and V is TRBV14; D is possibly TRBD1 or TRBD2 (7 bases each). In germline, CDR1 is SGHDN, CDR2 FVKESK. This CDR3 is built from 16 residues. Trimming pared 0 bases from V and 5 bases from J, leaving 17 bases between. This chain's CDR3 is CASSQEILGGGHEQYF. The CDR3 DNA reads as TGTGCCAGCAGCCAAGAAATATTGGGAGGGGGCCACGAGCAGTACTTC. The whole variable domain, remainder taken from reference TRBV14 and TRBJ2-7, is EAGVTQFPSHSVIEKGQTVTLRCDPISGHDNLYWYRRVMGKEIKFLLHFVKESKQDESGMPNNRFLAERTGGTYSTLKVQPAELEDSGVYFCASSQEILGGGHEQYFGPGTRLTVT.

The sample holds one count of this clonotype. A read error may explain this, as a much larger clone is one base away. The chain has TRBV19 and TRBJ1-5; 7 bases fit TRBD1. Trimming removed 3 bases from V and 5 bases from J; junction bases left unmatched: 7. CDR1 and CDR2 from the germline V gene are LNHDA and SQIVND (reference sequence). The CDR3 runs to 15 residues. Here the CDR3 reads CASSMNRQGHQPQHF. The CDR3 DNA reads as TGTGCCAGTAGTATGAACAGACAGGGCCATCAGCCCCAGCATTTT.

The V and J genes are TRBV28 and TRBJ1-6; no firm D call. This CDR3 contains 14 residues. Deletions cut 10 bases from V and 5 bases from J, with 15 bases between. Germline CDR1 reads MDHEN; CDR2 reads SYDVKM. CDR3 in DNA: TGTGCCACCCTCGAAGGGTACAATAATTCACCCCTCCACTTT. Amino acids: CATLEGYNNSPLHF.